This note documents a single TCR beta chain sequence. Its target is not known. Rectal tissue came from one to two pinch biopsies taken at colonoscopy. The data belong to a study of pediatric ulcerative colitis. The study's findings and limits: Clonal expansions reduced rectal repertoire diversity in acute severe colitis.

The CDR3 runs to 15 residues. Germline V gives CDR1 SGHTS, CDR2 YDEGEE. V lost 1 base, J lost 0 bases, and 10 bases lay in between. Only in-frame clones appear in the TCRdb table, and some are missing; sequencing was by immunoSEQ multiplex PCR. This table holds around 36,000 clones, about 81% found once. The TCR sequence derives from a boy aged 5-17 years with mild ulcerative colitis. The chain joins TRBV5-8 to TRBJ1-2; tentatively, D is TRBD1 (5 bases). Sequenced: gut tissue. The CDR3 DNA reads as TGTGCCAGCAGCTTGACAGGCGTAGCTAACTATGGCTACACCTTC. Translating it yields CASSLTGVANYGYTF.